This entry describes one TCR beta chain. Its antigen is still unknown. CDR3 size: 18 residues. Between the trimmed V and J ends, which lost 2 bases and 3 bases, there was a span of 23 bases. Germline CDR1 reads SGHDN; CDR2 reads FVKESK. The data were taken from a study of cytomegalovirus exposure and HLA in healthy donors. Study information: Findings of an earlier analysis included some 120 million unique TCR beta sequences from 200 million or so T cells. General observations from the study: After further analysis at a later stage, roughly 16,000 TCR beta sequences were associated with HLA alleles at 0.05 false discovery rate.

The PCR employed 60 Vbeta primers together with 13 Jbeta primers. The method was immunoSEQ multiplex PCR; TCRdb's version includes in-frame clones alone and lacks a portion of them. The table has more than 150,000 clones, roughly 82% seen once; the top ten hold 0.95% to 1.5%. The rearrangement links TRBV14 to TRBJ2-7; TRBD1 might be the D (5 bases). Sequencing input: PBMCs. The receptor was isolated from a girl aged 2 to 9 in good health and CMV-seropositive. The CDR3, as DNA: TGTGCCAGCAGCCAAATGGTCTTAGGGGCCGTTCCAATCTACGAGCAGTACTTC. Translated: CASSQMVLGAVPIYEQYF.